This T cell receptor beta chain came from a study of cytomegalovirus exposure and HLA in healthy donors. CDR1 and CDR2 (germline): MNHEY, SMNVEV (reference sequence). With V trimmed by 6 bases and J by 3 bases, 7 bases remained unmatched. The CDR3 is made up of 14 amino acids. The PCR made use of 60 Vbeta and 13 Jbeta primers. In the original workflow: About 12 million shared chains were among the 60 million to 80 million unique TCR beta chains that a later analysis counted. TCRdb keeps only in-frame clones here, not all; method: immunoSEQ multiplex PCR. V, J and clone size reflect that table, while D and trimming were determined from the DNA. The sample includes 150,000 to 200,000 clones, roughly two thirds of them seen just once. A note on this clone: Its target is not known.

Study-level results: The productive fraction for most TCR beta V segments was about 90% or about 30% in an earlier analysis.

Sequencing was performed on PBMCs. The receptor comes from a woman aged 40 to 50 in good health and CMV-seropositive. The rearrangement joins TRBV27 to TRBJ2-7, with TRBD2 matching over 8 bases. Here the CDR3 reads CASSQAGEFYEQYF. CDR3 coding DNA: TGTGCCAGCAGCCAAGCGGGAGAATTCTACGAGCAGTACTTC.